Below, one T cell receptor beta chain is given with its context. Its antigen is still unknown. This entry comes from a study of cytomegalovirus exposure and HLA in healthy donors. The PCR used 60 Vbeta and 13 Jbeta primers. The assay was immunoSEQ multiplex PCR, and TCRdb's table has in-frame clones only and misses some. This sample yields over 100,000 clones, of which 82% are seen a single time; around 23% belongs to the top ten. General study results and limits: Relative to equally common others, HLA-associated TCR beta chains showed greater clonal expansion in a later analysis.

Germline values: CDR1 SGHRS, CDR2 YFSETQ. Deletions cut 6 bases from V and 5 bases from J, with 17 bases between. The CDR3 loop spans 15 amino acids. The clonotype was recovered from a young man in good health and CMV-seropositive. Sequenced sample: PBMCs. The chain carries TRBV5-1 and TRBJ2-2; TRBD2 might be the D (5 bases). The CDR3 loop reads CASTGNVAGTGELFF. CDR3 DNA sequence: TGCGCCAGCACGGGGAACGTTGCTGGGACCGGGGAGCTGTTTTTT.